This TCR beta chain was captured by sequencing in a study of blood T cell repertoires in COVID-19. The wider study: Spain, Italy and the United States supplied samples that represented acute and convalescent COVID-19. PBMCs, B-cell-depleted T cells, or T cells provided the cDNA or gDNA that made up the material.

The table lists this clone with a count of one. In the original workflow: Using reference gene primer amplification, nucleated cell counts were estimated. TCRdb's copy holds only in-frame clones and misses some; the assay was immunoSEQ multiplex PCR. V and J calls and clone size are those listed in that table; D and trimming were worked out from the DNA. Among around 340,000 clones listed, around 85% were seen once. The study drew participants aged about 18 to 89 years from about two dozen US areas. This CDR3 comprises 14 residues. With V trimmed by 8 bases and J by 0 bases, 6 bases remained unmatched. The germline gives CDR1 WNHNN, CDR2 SYGVQD (reference sequence).

The receptor was derived from a woman aged 40-49 years with acute COVID-19. Sequenced input: PBMCs or T cells enriched from blood (not recorded which). This chain joins TRBV10-1 and TRBJ2-5, with TRBD2 identical over 7 bases. This chain's CDR3 is CASSWRGYQETQYF. The CDR3 bases are TGCGCCAGCTCCTGGCGGGGGTACCAAGAGACCCAGTACTTC.